A single sample gave rise to the 17 T cell receptor beta chains below, sequenced in a study of glioma-infiltrating T cells after dendritic cell vaccination. Repertoires were generated with immunoSEQ multiplex PCR, while TCRdb's copy carries only in-frame clones and drops some. The sample lists roughly 100,000 clones; almost 90% were seen once. Time point indicated: after dendritic cell vaccination, including at tumor progression/relapse. Specimen: blood, collected after dendritic cell vaccination. The receptors were sampled from a human donor with glioblastoma.

This sequence joins TRBV11-3 and TRBJ2-2; no clear D. This CDR3 is 14 amino acids long. Trimming took off 4 bases at V and 6 bases at J, with 12 bases between the two ends. Per the germline V gene, CDR1 is SGHNT and CDR2 is YENEEA. The CDR3 DNA is TGTGCCAGCAGCTCGGGTCTATCGGCCGGGGAGCTGTTTTTT. It codes for CASSSGLSAGELFF.

The chain uses TRBV20-1 and TRBJ1-1, with D unresolved. The V and J ends lost 6 bases and 2 bases respectively, with 4 bases between them. Germline loops: CDR1 DFQATT, CDR2 SNEGSKA (reference sequence). The CDR3 is 10 residues long. DNA for the CDR3: TGCAGTGCCCTCAACACTGAAGCTTTCTTT. Protein: CSALNTEAFF.

This clone occurred once. The chain combines TRBV6-5 with TRBJ2-2, with D tentatively TRBD2 (5 bases). The CDR3 has 15 residues. CDR1 is MNHEY and CDR2 is SVGAGI in the germline V gene. Trimming took 2 bases from V and 4 from J, leaving 11 bases between them. The CDR3 reads CASSYRGEGTGELFF. CDR3 coding DNA: TGTGCCAGCAGTTACCGAGGCGAGGGCACCGGGGAGCTGTTTTTT.

This clone has just one count. The V and J genes are TRBV9 and TRBJ1-1; 7 bases match TRBD1. Germline-derived CDR1 and CDR2 are SGDLS and YYNGEE. CDR3 size: 16 residues. The junction had 9 bases not matched to a gene; V was cut back by 4 bases and J by 0 bases. The CDR3 spells CASSPRTGDMNTEAFF. The DNA of the CDR3 is TGTGCCAGCAGCCCCCGGACAGGAGACATGAACACTGAAGCTTTCTTT.

This clone is a singleton in its sample. At one end the junction does not follow the germline gene, possibly because of a read error. The chain carries TRBV7-8 and TRBJ2-5; 12 nucleotides agree with TRBD2. The CDR3 is made up of 16 amino acids. Germline CDR1 reads SGHVS; CDR2 reads FQNEAQ. This CDR3 is CASSKLAGGPQATQYF. The CDR3 nucleotides read TGTGCCAGCAGCAAACTAGCGGGGGGACCTCAAGCGACCCAGTACTTC.

The chain joins TRBV7-2 to TRBJ2-1; 14 bases map to TRBD2. The V gene's germline CDR1 is SGHTA and CDR2 FQGNSA. The junction had 5 bases not matched to a gene; V was cut back by 4 bases and J by 6 bases. The CDR3 extends over 16 amino acids. CDR3: CASSSFGLAGGNEQFF. CDR3 bases: TGTGCCAGCAGCTCCTTCGGACTAGCGGGAGGCAATGAGCAGTTCTTC.

The rearrangement joins TRBV5-4 to TRBJ2-5; 13 bases map to TRBD2. J was trimmed by 2 bases and V by 4 bases; bases with no gene match: 5. The CDR3 runs 16 residues. From germline, CDR1 is SGHNT and CDR2 YYREEE (reference sequence). In DNA form, the CDR3 reads TGTGCCAGCAGCCCCGCGGGACTAGCGGGACAAGAGACCCAGTACTTC. It translates to CASSPAGLAGQETQYF.

The genes are TRBV19 and TRBJ1-4; 7 positions agree with TRBD1. Trimming at V came to 6 bases and at J to 3 bases, leaving 7 bases not matched to a gene. Germline V gene lookup returns CDR1 LNHDA and CDR2 SQIVND (reference sequence). The CDR3 contains 15 residues. CDR3 sequence (DNA): TGTGCCAGTAGCGCGAACAGGGGAGCTAATGAAAAACTGTTTTTT. As protein: CASSANRGANEKLFF.

V usage is TRBV21-1 and J usage is TRBJ1-1; the table assigns TRBD1, which was not confirmed against the DNA. TRBV21-1 is deemed a pseudogene. The CDR3 extends over 15 amino acids. As DNA, the CDR3 is TGTGCCAGCAGCAAAGGGGCGACAGGGAACACTGAAGCTTTCTTT. Amino acid sequence: CASSKGATGNTEAFF.

The J gene is TRBJ1-2, the V gene TRBV5-6; 12 bases align to TRBD1. Looked up from germline, CDR1 is SGHDT and CDR2 is YYEEEE. After removal of 1 base from V and 3 bases from J, the junction contained 13 bases not matched to a gene. The CDR3 length is 19 residues. This CDR3 is CASSLFRGQGALPDYGYTF. DNA of the CDR3: TGTGCCAGCAGCTTGTTTAGGGGACAGGGGGCACTCCCAGACTATGGCTACACCTTC.

The count of this clone is one. The chain carries TRBV4-2 and TRBJ2-1; 10 nucleotides line up with TRBD2. The CDR3 is 17 amino acids. After removal of 0 bases from V and 8 bases from J, the junction contained 10 bases not matched to a gene. The germline V gene encodes CDR1 LGHNA and CDR2 YNFKEQ. CDR3 amino acids: CASSQDSLAGELDEQFF. The CDR3 DNA reads TGTGCCAGCAGCCAAGATAGTCTAGCGGGAGAACTCGATGAGCAGTTCTTC.

The V and J genes are TRBV27 and TRBJ2-1, with no clear D. The CDR3 consists of 15 residues. Germline V gene sequence: CDR1 MNHEY, CDR2 SMNVEV (reference sequence). V was trimmed by 3 bases and J by 8 bases, leaving 17 bases between them. The CDR3 region is CASSFSLLERHEQFF. The CDR3 nucleotides read TGTGCCAGCAGTTTTTCCCTGCTGGAGAGGCATGAGCAGTTCTTC.

The V call is TRBV11-2, the J call TRBJ2-7, with a possible D match to TRBD2 (7 bases). The ends were cut back, 1 base at V and 4 bases at J, with 14 bases in the middle. The V gene's germline CDR1 is SGHAT and CDR2 FQNNGV. This CDR3 has 15 residues. This CDR3 is CASSLAPGGGYEQYF. The DNA for the CDR3 is TGTGCCAGCAGCTTAGCTCCGGGGGGCGGATACGAGCAGTACTTC.

This chain connects TRBV5-6 to TRBJ2-2; D uncertain. The length of the CDR3 is 14 residues. Germline-derived CDR1 and CDR2 are SGHDT and YYEEEE. Trimming removed 1 base at V and 5 bases at J, with 9 bases between. The CDR3 sequence is CASSLWRSTGELFF. CDR3 in DNA: TGTGCCAGCAGCTTGTGGCGGTCGACCGGGGAGCTGTTTTTT.

Of note for this clone: The sample has other DNA sequences that encode this CDR3 too. The CDR3 region is CAWSSDNGNSPLHF. The CDR3 DNA follows: TGTGCCTGGAGTTCGGACAACGGTAATTCACCCCTCCACTTT. This chain joins TRBV30 and TRBJ1-6; D is possibly TRBD1 (5 bases). V was pared by 2 bases and J by 6 bases, with 11 bases between. CDR1 and CDR2 from the germline V gene are GTSNPN and SVGIG (reference sequence). This CDR3 contains 14 residues.

This rearrangement joins TRBV20-1 to TRBJ1-4; tentatively, D is TRBD1 (5 bases). The CDR3 extends over 11 amino acids. With 6 bases removed from V and 7 bases from J, the gap between germline ends came to 9 bases. Germline V gene data show CDR1 as DFQATT and CDR2 as SNEGSKA (reference sequence). The CDR3 nucleotides read TGCAGTGCCACGGGGGGTGAAAAACTGTTTTTT. It codes for CSATGGEKLFF.

The genes are TRBV19 and TRBJ1-2, with D unclear. Between the trimmed V and J ends, which lost 5 bases and 2 bases, there was a span of 12 bases. Germline CDR1 and CDR2: LNHDA and SQIVND (reference sequence). CDR3 length: 14 residues. CDR3 in amino acids: CASSQQISNYGYTF. The CDR3 coding sequence is TGTGCCAGTAGTCAACAGATTTCAAACTATGGCTACACCTTC.